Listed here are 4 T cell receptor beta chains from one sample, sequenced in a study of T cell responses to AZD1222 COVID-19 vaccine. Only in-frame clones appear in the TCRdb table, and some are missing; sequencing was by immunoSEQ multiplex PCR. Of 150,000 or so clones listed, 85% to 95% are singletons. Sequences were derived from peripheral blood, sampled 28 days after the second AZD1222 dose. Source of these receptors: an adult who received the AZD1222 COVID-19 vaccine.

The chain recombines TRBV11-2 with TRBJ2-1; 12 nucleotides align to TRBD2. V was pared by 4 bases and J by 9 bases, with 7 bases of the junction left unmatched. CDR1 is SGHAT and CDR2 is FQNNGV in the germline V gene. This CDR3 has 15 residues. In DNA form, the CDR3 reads TGTGCCAGCAGCTCTTCACTAGCGGGAGGACTTGAGCAGTTCTTC. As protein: CASSSSLAGGLEQFF.

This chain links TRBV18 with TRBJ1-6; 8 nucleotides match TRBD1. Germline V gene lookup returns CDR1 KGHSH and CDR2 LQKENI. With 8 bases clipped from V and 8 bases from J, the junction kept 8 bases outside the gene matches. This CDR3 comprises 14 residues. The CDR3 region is CASASQGGDSPLHF. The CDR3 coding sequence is TGTGCCAGCGCCTCACAGGGGGGGGATTCACCCCTCCACTTT. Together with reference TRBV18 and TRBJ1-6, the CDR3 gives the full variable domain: NAGVMQNPRHLVRRRGQEARLRCSPMKGHSHVYWYRQLPEEGLKFMVYLQKENIIDESGMPKERFSAEFPKEGPSILRIQQVVRGDSAAYFCASASQGGDSPLHFGNGTRLTVT.

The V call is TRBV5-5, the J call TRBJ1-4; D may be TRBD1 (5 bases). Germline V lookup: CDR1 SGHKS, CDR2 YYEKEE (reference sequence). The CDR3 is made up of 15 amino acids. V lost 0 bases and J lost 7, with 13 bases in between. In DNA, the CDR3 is TGTGCCAGCAGCTTGGTCGTGGGGGAATCTGAAAAACTGTTTTTT. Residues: CASSLVVGESEKLFF.

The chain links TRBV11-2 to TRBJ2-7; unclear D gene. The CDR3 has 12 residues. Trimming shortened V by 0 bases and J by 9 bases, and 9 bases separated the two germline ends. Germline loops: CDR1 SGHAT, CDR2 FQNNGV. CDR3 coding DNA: TGTGCCAGCAGCTTAGAAAGAGGTGGGCAGTACTTC. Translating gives CASSLERGGQYF.